This is a list of T cell receptor beta chains from one sample in a study of T cells in Graves' hyperthyroidism and ophthalmopathy. TCRdb re-called the multiplex PCR reads through MiXCR, storing one row per CDR3 protein. The sample holds fewer than 400,000 distinct CDR3 sequences, 15% to 20% seen once. What was sequenced was blood. The receptors derive from a man aged 25 to 45 with Graves' hyperthyroidism. The CDR3 runs from the conserved cysteine through the conserved F or W. The D gene is left open where the match is weak. Expanded clones get a size class; other rows say once, few or many, or leave the size out.

J: TRBJ2-1
V: TRBV6-1
size: few
D: NA
CDR3: CASALASTYNEQFF
DNA: TGTGCCAGCGCCCTAGCTTCCACCTACAATGAGCAGTTCTTC

J: TRBJ1-1
V: TRBV6-1
size: many
D: NA
CDR3: CASSYEGLAEAFF
DNA: TGTGCCAGCAGTTATGAGGGACTCGCTGAAGCTTTCTTT

J: TRBJ2-1
V: TRBV2
size: many
D: TRBD2
CDR3: CASKGAGETYNEQFF
DNA: TGTGCCAGCAAAGGAGCGGGAGAGACCTACAATGAGCAGTTCTTC

J: TRBJ1-2
V: TRBV20-1
size: NA
D: NA
CDR3: CSARPHAGTHYGYTF
DNA: TGCAGTGCTAGACCTCACGCCGGGACCCACTATGGCTACACCTTC

J: TRBJ1-1
V: TRBV6-6
size: many
D: TRBD1
CDR3: CASSYSWTGSTEAFF
DNA: TGTGCCAGCAGTTACTCCTGGACAGGGAGTACTGAAGCTTTCTTT

J: TRBJ2-3
V: TRBV11-2
size: many
D: NA
CDR3: CASSLGNWGTRTDTQYF
DNA: TGTGCCAGCAGTTTAGGGAACTGGGGGACACGCACAGATACGCAGTATTTT

J: TRBJ1-4
V: TRBV18
size: many
D: NA
CDR3: CASSKRTDRTNEKLFF
DNA: TGTGCCAGCTCAAAGCGAACTGATCGCACTAATGAAAAACTGTTTTTT

J: TRBJ2-7
V: TRBV10-3
size: NA
D: NA
CDR3: CAIRGESSYEQYF
DNA: TGTGCCATCAGGGGGGAGAGCTCCTACGAGCAGTACTTC

J: TRBJ2-7
V: TRBV6-6
size: many
D: NA
CDR3: CASSYFRDFYEQYF
DNA: TGTGCCAGCAGTTACTTCCGGGACTTCTACGAGCAGTACTTC

J: TRBJ2-7
V: TRBV27
size: many
D: NA
CDR3: CASGGAASYEQYF
DNA: TGTGCCAGCGGGGGAGCCGCCTCCTACGAGCAGTACTTC

J: TRBJ2-3
V: TRBV11-1
size: NA
D: NA
CDR3: CASTKDETDTQYF
DNA: TGTGCCAGCACCAAAGACGAGACAGATACGCAGTATTTT

J: TRBJ2-7
V: TRBV5-1
size: few
D: TRBD2
CDR3: CASSLETSGSPYEQYF
DNA: TGCGCCAGCAGCTTGGAAACTAGCGGGTCCCCCTACGAGCAGTACTTC

J: TRBJ1-4
V: TRBV20-1
size: few
D: NA
CDR3: CSASGGWGNEKLFF
DNA: TGCAGTGCTAGCGGGGGGTGGGGGAATGAAAAACTGTTTTTT

J: TRBJ1-1
V: TRBV30
size: many
D: NA
CDR3: CAWQASPGVGTEAFF
DNA: TGTGCCTGGCAGGCATCCCCGGGGGTTGGAACTGAAGCTTTCTTT

J: TRBJ1-2
V: TRBV7-9
size: many
D: TRBD1
CDR3: CASSDRDGYTF
DNA: TGTGCCAGCTCAGACAGGGATGGCTACACCTTC

J: TRBJ1-5
V: TRBV29-1
size: NA
D: NA
CDR3: CSVELGSGQPQHF
DNA: TGCAGCGTTGAGCTTGGGAGCGGACAGCCCCAGCATTTT

J: TRBJ2-7
V: TRBV3-1
size: NA
D: TRBD2
CDR3: CASSQAGYREVYEQYF
DNA: TGTGCCAGCAGCCAAGCTGGCTACCGGGAGGTCTACGAGCAGTACTTC